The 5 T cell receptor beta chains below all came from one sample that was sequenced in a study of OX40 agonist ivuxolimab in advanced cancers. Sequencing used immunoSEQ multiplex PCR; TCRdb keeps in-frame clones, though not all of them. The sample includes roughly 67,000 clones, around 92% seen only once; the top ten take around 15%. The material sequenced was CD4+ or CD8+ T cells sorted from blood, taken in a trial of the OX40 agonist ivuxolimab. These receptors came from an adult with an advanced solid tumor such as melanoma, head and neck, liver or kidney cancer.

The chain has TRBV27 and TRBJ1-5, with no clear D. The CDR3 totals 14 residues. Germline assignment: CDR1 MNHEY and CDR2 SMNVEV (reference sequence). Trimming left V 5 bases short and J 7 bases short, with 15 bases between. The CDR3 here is CASSVEGGGQPQHF. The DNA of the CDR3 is TGTGCCAGCAGTGTAGAGGGTGGCGGGCAGCCCCAGCATTTT.

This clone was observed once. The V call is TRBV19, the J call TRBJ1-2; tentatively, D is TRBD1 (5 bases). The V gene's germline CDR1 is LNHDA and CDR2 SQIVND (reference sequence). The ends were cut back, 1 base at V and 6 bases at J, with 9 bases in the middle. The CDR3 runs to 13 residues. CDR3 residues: CASSIVGDDGYTF. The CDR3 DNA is TGTGCCAGTAGTATAGTGGGGGATGATGGCTACACCTTC.

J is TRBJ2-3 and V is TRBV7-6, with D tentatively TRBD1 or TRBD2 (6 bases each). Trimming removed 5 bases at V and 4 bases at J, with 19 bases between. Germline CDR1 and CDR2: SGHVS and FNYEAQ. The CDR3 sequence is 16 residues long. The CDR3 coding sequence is TGTGCCAGCAGCCTACATTCAGGGGAGGATTCAGATACGCAGTATTTT. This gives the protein CASSLHSGEDSDTQYF.

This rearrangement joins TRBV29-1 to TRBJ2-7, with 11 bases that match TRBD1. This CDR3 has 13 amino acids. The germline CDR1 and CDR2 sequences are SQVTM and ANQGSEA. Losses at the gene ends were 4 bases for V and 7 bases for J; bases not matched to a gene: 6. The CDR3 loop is CSVVGQGAWEQYF. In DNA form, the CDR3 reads TGCAGCGTTGTCGGACAGGGGGCCTGGGAGCAGTACTTC.

The CDR3 DNA follows: TGTGCCAGTAGGGACCTCGATGGCTACACCTTC. Translated, it gives CASRDLDGYTF. The chain couples TRBV19 to TRBJ1-2; D is unresolved. The CDR3 length is 11 residues. The V and J ends lost 6 bases and 6 bases respectively, with 8 bases between them. Germline values: CDR1 LNHDA, CDR2 SQIVND (reference sequence).